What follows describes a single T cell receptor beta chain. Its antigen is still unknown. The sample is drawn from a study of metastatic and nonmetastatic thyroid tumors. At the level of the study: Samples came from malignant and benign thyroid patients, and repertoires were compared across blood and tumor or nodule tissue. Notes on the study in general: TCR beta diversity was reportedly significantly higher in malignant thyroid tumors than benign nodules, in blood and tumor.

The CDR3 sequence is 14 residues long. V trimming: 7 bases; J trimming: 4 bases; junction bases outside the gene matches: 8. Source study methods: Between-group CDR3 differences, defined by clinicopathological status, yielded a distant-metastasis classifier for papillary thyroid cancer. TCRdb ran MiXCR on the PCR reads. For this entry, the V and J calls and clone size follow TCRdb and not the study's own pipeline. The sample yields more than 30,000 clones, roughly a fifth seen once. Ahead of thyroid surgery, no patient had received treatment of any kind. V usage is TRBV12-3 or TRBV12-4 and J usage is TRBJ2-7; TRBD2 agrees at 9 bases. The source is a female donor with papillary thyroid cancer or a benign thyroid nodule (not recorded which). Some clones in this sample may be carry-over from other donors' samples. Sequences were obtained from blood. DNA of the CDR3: TGTGCCAGCACCGGGAGCGGGAGGCATTACGAGCAGTACTTC. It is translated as CASTGSGRHYEQYF.